Below, 30 T cell receptor beta chains from the same sample are listed, as sequenced in a study of metastatic and nonmetastatic thyroid tumors (dated by TCRdb to the early 2020s). No treatment had been received by any patient before thyroid surgery. Library method: PCR. This sample was sequenced with an Illumina HiSeq 4000. TCRdb's own reprocessing of the public reads used fastp at Q25 and MiXCR and kept productive beta chains. The sample data list about 40,000 clones, and approximately 10% of these were observed just once. The ten largest clonotypes hold under 30% of the sample. What was sequenced was blood. The source is a female donor with papillary thyroid cancer or a benign thyroid nodule (not recorded which). Some clones in this sample may be carry-over from other donors' samples.

Note on this clone: A much larger clone differs by one base, so this may be a read error. The chain has TRBV9 and TRBJ2-5, with D perhaps TRBD1 or TRBD2 (6 bases each). The CDR3 is 14 amino acids. CDR1 SGDLS and CDR2 YYNGEE come from the germline V gene. The CDR3 loop reads CASSVAGGRETHYF. The CDR3 DNA reads TGTGCCAGCAGCGTAGCTGGGGGGCGAGAGACCCATTACTTC.

Many counts were recorded for this clone. This rearrangement joins TRBV12-3 or TRBV12-4 to TRBJ1-2; no clear D gene. The ends were cut back, 3 bases at V and 4 bases at J, with 12 bases in the middle. There are 14 residues in the CDR3. The CDR3 nucleotides read TGTGCCAGCAGTTTTGGCAGGCGGGGCTATGGCTACACCTTC. It yields the protein CASSFGRRGYGYTF.

This clone came up many times. This chain connects TRBV3-1 to TRBJ2-3, with D unclear. This CDR3 region has 14 residues. CDR1 is LGHDT, CDR2 YNNKEL, per germline (reference sequence). V gave up 1 base and J gave up 0 bases, with 5 bases separating them. CDR3 in amino acids: CASSQVTSTDTQYF. CDR3 nucleotides: TGTGCCAGCAGCCAAGTTACCAGCACAGATACGCAGTATTTT.

This clone was counted at least ten times. The rearrangement joins TRBV11-2 to TRBJ1-1; D gene uncertain. CDR3 length: 12 amino acids. Germline-derived CDR1 and CDR2 are SGHAT and FQNNGV. The V and J ends lost 5 bases and 12 bases respectively, with 16 bases between them. The CDR3 region has the DNA TGTGCCAGCAGCCTCGAGGGCCCACGGACTTTCTTT. As protein: CASSLEGPRTFF.

This clone was seen at least ten times. J is TRBJ2-5 and V is TRBV2; 11 nucleotides match TRBD2. The CDR3 consists of 17 residues. The germline gives CDR1 SNHLY, CDR2 FYNNEI. Trimming cost V 6 bases and J 5 bases; bases outside gene matches: 14. CDR3 in amino acids: CASSPTSGRPLWETQYF. The CDR3 DNA follows: TGTGCCAGCAGCCCTACTAGCGGGAGACCTTTGTGGGAGACCCAGTACTTC. Drawing the rest from reference TRBV2 and TRBJ2-5, the complete variable domain is EPEVTQTPSHQVTQMGQEVILRCVPISNHLYFYWYRQILGQKVEFLVSFYNNEISEKSEIFDDQFSVERPDGSNFTLKIRSTKLEDSAMYFCASSPTSGRPLWETQYFGPGTRLLVL.

This clone was seen ten or more times. This chain connects TRBV4-2 to TRBJ2-7; 7 bases fit TRBD2. The CDR3 contains 15 residues. V shed 0 bases and J 1 base; nucleotides not matched to a gene: 3. Germline V lookup: CDR1 LGHNA, CDR2 YNFKEQ. In nucleotides, the CDR3 is TGTGCCAGCAGCCAAGAACTAGCGAGGTCCTACGAGCAGTACTTC. Protein sequence: CASSQELARSYEQYF.

This clone has a count of ten or more. This chain joins TRBV19 and TRBJ2-4; D possibly uses TRBD1 or TRBD2 (5 bases each). The germline gives CDR1 LNHDA, CDR2 SQIVND (reference sequence). This CDR3 has 15 residues. Trimming shortened V by 3 bases and J by 3 bases, and 12 bases separated the two germline ends. The CDR3 here is CASSIVGAGKNIQYF. CDR3 in DNA: TGTGCCAGTAGTATTGTCGGGGCTGGCAAAAACATTCAGTACTTC.

In this sample, this clone turned up many times. The chain carries TRBV30 and TRBJ2-1; no reliable D call. Trimming removed 0 bases from V and 8 bases from J, with 11 bases in between. Per the germline V gene, CDR1 is GTSNPN and CDR2 is SVGIG (reference sequence). There are 13 residues in the CDR3. As DNA, the CDR3 is TGTGCCTGGAGTGTGGTGGGCCTCTATGAGCAGTTCTTC. It specifies CAWSVVGLYEQFF.

This clone was counted only a few times. One end of the junction is discordant with germline, which a read error may explain. V gene TRBV25-1 combines with J gene TRBJ1-1; D ambiguous. This CDR3 region has 12 residues. The V gene's germline CDR1 is MGHDK and CDR2 SYGVNS. Here the CDR3 DNA reads TGTGCCAGCAGTACAGTGAACACGGAAGCTTTCTTT. It encodes CASSTVNTEAFF.

There are many counts of this clone. The chain links TRBV2 to TRBJ2-3, with D possibly being TRBD1 (6 bases). CDR1 is SNHLY, CDR2 FYNNEI, per germline. The CDR3 contains 15 residues. Trimming shortened V by 6 bases and J by 2 bases, and 15 bases separated the two germline ends. The CDR3: CASRPDRIPTDTQYF. The CDR3 nucleotides are TGTGCCAGCAGACCTGACAGGATCCCCACAGATACGCAGTATTTT.

The table lists this clone with many counts. The chain recombines TRBV12-3 or TRBV12-4 with TRBJ2-7; 7 bases are shared with TRBD2. V shed 1 base and J 1 base; nucleotides not matched to a gene: 7. The CDR3 runs 16 residues. CDR3 in DNA: TGTGCCAGCAGTTTAGATCTATGGGGGGGTTCCTACGAGCAGTACTTC. It codes for CASSLDLWGGSYEQYF.

This clone was seen repeatedly, ten times or more. The V call is TRBV18, the J call TRBJ2-7, with D tentatively TRBD2 (6 bases). CDR3 length: 16 amino acids. Germline V gene lookup returns CDR1 KGHSH and CDR2 LQKENI. V lost 3 bases to trimming and J lost 0 bases, with 15 bases between them. The CDR3 coding sequence is TGTGCCAGCTCACCGCCACTGGCGGGAAACTCCTACGAGCAGTACTTC. This translates into CASSPPLAGNSYEQYF. The full variable domain, rest sourced from reference TRBV18 and TRBJ2-7, is NAGVMQNPRHLVRRRGQEARLRCSPMKGHSHVYWYRQLPEEGLKFMVYLQKENIIDESGMPKERFSAEFPKEGPSILRIQQVVRGDSAAYFCASSPPLAGNSYEQYFGPGTRLTVT.

Worth noting for this clone: At one end the junction does not follow the germline gene, possibly because of a read error. The genes are TRBV19 and TRBJ2-1; 9 bases align to TRBD1. From germline, CDR1 is LNHDA and CDR2 SQIVND (reference sequence). This CDR3 has 15 residues. CDR3 DNA sequence: TGTGCCAGTAGTCCAGACAGGGGGATTTACAATGAGCAGCTCTTC. Residues: CASSPDRGIYNEQLF.

This clone has at least ten counts. CDR3 DNA sequence: TGTGCCATCAAAAATTACCTCAATGAGCAGTTCTTC. Its translation is CAIKNYLNEQFF. The V and J genes are TRBV12-3 or TRBV12-4 and TRBJ2-1; D is undetermined. V shed 10 bases and J shed 6 bases, with 13 bases lying between them. The CDR3 has 12 amino acids.

Notes on this clone: One base away lies a much larger clone, so this may be a sequencing read error. This is likely a read error, given that the CDR3 carries no conserved phenylalanine or tryptophan at its end. This chain connects TRBV7-8 to TRBJ2-4; D perhaps matches TRBD2 (6 bases). Germline CDR1 and CDR2: SGHVS and FQNEAQ. V was trimmed by 5 bases and J by 9 bases, leaving 20 bases between them. The CDR3 has 15 amino acids. The CDR3 here is CASSPTGANGGIQYS. CDR3 nucleotide sequence: TGTGCCAGCAGCCCGACTGGCGCCAACGGGGGCATTCAGTACTCC.

Many counts were recorded for this clone. The CDR3 coding sequence is TGTGCCAGCAGTTTGGAGGGGGTTGGCACAGATACGCAGTATTTT. It specifies CASSLEGVGTDTQYF. The chain couples TRBV27 to TRBJ2-3; possibly TRBD1 or TRBD2 for D (6 bases each). This CDR3 has 15 residues. The germline CDR1 and CDR2 sequences are MNHEY and SMNVEV (reference sequence). V gave up 3 bases and J gave up 1 base, with 11 bases separating them.

This clone has more than one count but fewer than ten. V is TRBV10-2 and J is TRBJ2-5, with D uncertain. Germline V lookup: CDR1 WSHSY, CDR2 SAAADI. Trimming removed 2 bases from V and 5 bases from J, with 15 bases in between. CDR3 size: 15 residues. CDR3 bases: TGCGCCAGCAGTGAGATATTCGTGAAGATGGAGACCCAGTACTTC. Translating it yields CASSEIFVKMETQYF.

This clone was counted at least ten times. This sequence joins TRBV7-9 and TRBJ2-2; no reliable D call. The V end was cut by 7 bases, the J end by 3 bases, with 6 bases between. The CDR3 covers 12 residues. Germline V lookup: CDR1 SEHNR, CDR2 FQNEAQ (reference sequence). CDR3: CASNQYTGELFF. In DNA form, the CDR3 reads TGTGCCAGCAACCAATACACCGGGGAGCTGTTTTTT.

Many counts were recorded for this clone. The rearrangement uses TRBV2 and TRBJ2-3; either TRBD1 or TRBD2 may fit D (5 bases each). Germline CDR1 SNHLY, CDR2 FYNNEI. Trimming took 7 bases from V and 3 from J, leaving 11 bases between them. There are 13 residues in the CDR3. The DNA of the CDR3 is TGTGCCAGCATGACGAGGGGAACAGATACGCAGTATTTT. Its translation: CASMTRGTDTQYF.

At least ten counts were recorded for this clone. CDR3 residues: CSARGGENEQFF. CDR3 DNA: TGCAGTGCTAGAGGTGGGGAGAATGAGCAGTTCTTC. V gene TRBV20-1 combines with J gene TRBJ2-1; the D gene is possibly TRBD2 (5 bases). V lost 1 base and J lost 7, with 8 bases in between. The CDR3 has 12 amino acids. In germline, CDR1 is DFQATT, CDR2 SNEGSKA (reference sequence).

This clone has only a few counts. Its ends do not fully match the called genes, so a read error is possible. For the CDR3, the DNA is TGTGCCCCCAGTGATGTGCTCCCTGGAACGCAGTATTTT. It specifies CAPSDVLPGTQYF. The V and J genes are TRBV24-1 and TRBJ2-3, with D hard to call. The CDR3 is made up of 13 amino acids. Per the germline V gene, CDR1 is KGHDR and CDR2 is SFDVKD.

This clone showed up many times. The sample contains more than one DNA sequence encoding this CDR3. This sequence joins TRBV4-2 and TRBJ2-1, with 12 bases identical to TRBD2. CDR3 size: 16 residues. Trimming cost V 0 bases and J 3 bases; bases outside gene matches: 0. From germline, CDR1 is LGHNA and CDR2 YNFKEQ. This chain's CDR3 is CASSQETSGSYNEQFF. The DNA of the CDR3 is TGTGCCAGCAGCCAAGAGACTAGCGGGAGCTACAATGAGCAGTTCTTC.

This clone was detected many times. This chain uses TRBV4-3 with TRBJ1-1; no firm D call. Looked up from germline, CDR1 is LGHNA and CDR2 is YSLEER. The V end was cut by 0 bases, the J end by 4 bases, with 9 bases between. The CDR3 contains 14 residues. The DNA for the CDR3 is TGCGCCAGCAGCCAAGAAGACGGAGCCACTGAAGCTTTCTTT. Protein: CASSQEDGATEAFF.

This clone was observed at least ten times. V is TRBV7-9 and J is TRBJ2-6, with D perhaps being TRBD1 or TRBD2 (6 bases each). V was pared by 11 bases and J by 4 bases, with 12 bases between. CDR1 is SEHNR and CDR2 is FQNEAQ in the germline V gene (reference sequence). This CDR3 contains 13 residues. This CDR3 reads CAGGGTGANVLTF. The CDR3 DNA sequence: TGTGCCGGGGGCGGGACCGGGGCCAACGTCCTGACTTTC.

This chain connects TRBV5-1 to TRBJ1-1; D is perhaps TRBD1 (6 bases). Germline V gene sequence: CDR1 SGHRS, CDR2 YFSETQ. The CDR3 contains 15 residues. Between the trimmed V and J ends, which lost 4 bases and 5 bases, there was a span of 18 bases. CDR3 region: CASSQRQLRGTEAFF. In nucleotides, the CDR3 is TGCGCCAGCAGCCAGCGACAGCTCAGGGGTACTGAAGCTTTCTTT.

This clone was observed a handful of times. This chain uses TRBV20-1 with TRBJ2-3; the D is unclear. Germline values: CDR1 DFQATT, CDR2 SNEGSKA (reference sequence). The ends were cut back, 0 bases at V and 5 bases at J, with 9 bases in the middle. The CDR3 contains 13 residues. CDR3 in amino acids: CSARDIGKDTQYF. In nucleotides, the CDR3 is TGCAGTGCTAGAGATATTGGGAAAGATACGCAGTATTTT.

This clone was detected ten times or more. This CDR3 is also generated by other DNA sequences in the sample. V gene TRBV15 combines with J gene TRBJ2-7, with 8 nucleotides matching TRBD2. The CDR3 is 15 residues long. CDR1 is LNHNV, CDR2 YYDKDF, per germline (reference sequence). The junction had 13 bases not matched to a gene; V was cut back by 6 bases and J by 6 bases. The CDR3 protein is CATSRQRERWVEQYF. The CDR3 DNA sequence: TGTGCCACCAGTCGACAGCGGGAGCGTTGGGTCGAGCAGTACTTC.

In its sample, this clone was seen many times. The V and J genes are TRBV20-1 and TRBJ2-7; D remains ambiguous. The CDR3 is 14 residues long. Germline-derived CDR1 and CDR2 are DFQATT and SNEGSKA (reference sequence). Trimming took 0 bases from V and 5 from J, leaving 14 bases between them. The CDR3 nucleotides read TGCAGTGCTAGAGATCCGGGCCCCGGGCACGAGCAGTACTTC. The encoded protein is CSARDPGPGHEQYF.

This clone was detected ten times or more. This chain uses TRBV7-2 with TRBJ1-1, with D hard to call. This CDR3 has 12 amino acids. Trimming cost V 5 bases and J 1 base, with 5 bases left between them. The germline V gene has CDR1 SGHTA and CDR2 FQGNSA. CDR3 in DNA: TGTGCCAGCAGCAGGGCGAACACTGAAGCTTTCTTT. This encodes CASSRANTEAFF.

This clone occurred many times. The chain couples TRBV27 to TRBJ2-7, with no clear D. CDR1 and CDR2 from the germline V gene are MNHEY and SMNVEV (reference sequence). This CDR3 is 13 amino acids long. V lost 2 bases to trimming and J lost 3 bases, with 8 bases between them. CDR3 region: CASSLTPGYEQYF. The CDR3 DNA is TGTGCCAGCAGTTTAACTCCCGGCTACGAGCAGTACTTC.